The 29 T cell receptor beta chains below come from one sample, sequenced in a study of OX40 agonist ivuxolimab in advanced cancers. TCRdb keeps only in-frame clones here, not all; method: immunoSEQ multiplex PCR. This table holds about 73,000 clones, around 80% found once. Sample: CD4+ or CD8+ T cells sorted from blood, taken in a trial of the OX40 agonist ivuxolimab. These receptors came from an adult with an advanced solid tumor such as melanoma, head and neck, liver or kidney cancer.

The chain carries TRBV11-3 and TRBJ2-2; D is uncertain. Trimming removed 1 base at V and 1 base at J, with 13 bases between. Germline-derived CDR1 and CDR2 are SGHNT and YENEEA. The CDR3 totals 17 residues. The DNA of the CDR3 is TGTGCCAGCAGCTTAGCCGTATTTGGCGGGAACACCGGGGAGCTGTTTTTT. This encodes CASSLAVFGGNTGELFF.

The rearrangement joins TRBV5-4 to TRBJ1-1; unclear D gene. Looked up from germline, CDR1 is SGHNT and CDR2 is YYREEE (reference sequence). V lost 7 bases and J lost 1, with 11 bases in between. This CDR3 spans 13 amino acids. The DNA for the CDR3 is TGTGCCAGCGGGCGGGGTCGGAACACTGAAGCTTTCTTT. Protein product: CASGRGRNTEAFF.

V and J are TRBV29-1 and TRBJ2-7; possibly TRBD1 for D (5 bases). CDR1 and CDR2 from the germline V gene are SQVTM and ANQGSEA. Trimming cost V 4 bases and J 5 bases, with 9 bases left between them. CDR3 length: 11 residues. CDR3 protein: CSVGLGDEQYF. The CDR3 DNA sequence: TGCAGCGTTGGTCTAGGGGACGAGCAGTACTTC.

The chain uses TRBV6-5 and TRBJ2-1; D not resolved. From germline, CDR1 is MNHEY and CDR2 SVGAGI. The CDR3 is 15 residues long. Between the trimmed V and J ends, which lost 5 bases and 3 bases, there was a span of 14 bases. CDR3 in amino acids: CASSTTPSYYNEQFF. The CDR3, as DNA: TGTGCCAGCAGTACCACTCCATCCTACTACAATGAGCAGTTCTTC.

This clone was seen more than once but under ten times. This rearrangement joins TRBV5-1 to TRBJ2-2; 8 nucleotides align to TRBD2. The CDR3 runs 15 residues. Trimming took 0 bases from V and 7 from J; bases not matched to a gene: 5. CDR1 and CDR2 (germline): SGHRS, YFSETQ. Written as DNA, the CDR3 is TGCGCCAGCAGCTTGGACGGTCTAGCGGGCGGGGAGCTGTTTTTT. It yields the protein CASSLDGLAGGELFF.

The V and J genes are TRBV6-1 and TRBJ1-2, with TRBD1 matching 7 bases. The CDR3 is 14 residues long. V lost 2 bases to trimming and J lost 2 bases; unmatched junction nucleotides: 2. From germline, CDR1 is MNHNS and CDR2 SASEGT. In nucleotides, the CDR3 is TGTGCCAGCAGTGAACCAGGGGGAAACTATGGCTACACCTTC. Translation gives CASSEPGGNYGYTF.

The chain is built from TRBV11-1 and TRBJ2-2; D not certain. V lost 2 bases, J lost 7 bases, and 14 bases lay in between. In germline, CDR1 is SGHAT, CDR2 FQDESV (reference sequence). There are 15 residues in the CDR3. The DNA for the CDR3 is TGTGCCAGCAGCTTATTCCCCGACTCGGGCGGGGAGCTGTTTTTT. This sequence encodes CASSLFPDSGGELFF.

This chain uses TRBV10-2 with TRBJ1-2, with D unresolved. Germline assignment: CDR1 WSHSY and CDR2 SAAADI. The CDR3 sequence is 12 residues long. Trimming stripped 2 bases from V and 5 bases from J, with 6 bases between. CDR3 residues: CASSEGRYGYTF. As DNA, the CDR3 is TGCGCCAGCAGTGAGGGCCGTTATGGCTACACCTTC.

This chain connects TRBV2 to TRBJ1-1, with D hard to call. Germline assignment: CDR1 SNHLY and CDR2 FYNNEI. The CDR3 covers 14 residues. Between the trimmed V and J ends, which lost 7 bases and 1 base, there was a span of 13 bases. DNA for the CDR3: TGTGCCAGCATGAAAGAGGGAAGGAACACTGAAGCTTTCTTT. It codes for CASMKEGRNTEAFF.

The chain is built from TRBV7-9 and TRBJ2-1; 7 bases fit TRBD2. Germline trimming cut 5 bases from V and 10 bases from J; bases unmatched to any gene: 5. The CDR3 length is 12 residues. Looked up from germline, CDR1 is SEHNR and CDR2 is FQNEAQ (reference sequence). The CDR3 here is CASSRLADEQFF. CDR3 nucleotides: TGTGCCAGCAGCAGACTAGCAGACGAGCAGTTCTTC. The whole variable domain, remainder taken from reference TRBV7-9 and TRBJ2-1, is DTGVSQNPRHKITKRGQNVTFRCDPISEHNRLYWYRQTLGQGPEFLTYFQNEAQLEKSRLLSDRFSAERPKGSFSTLEIQRTEQGDSAMYLCASSRLADEQFFGPGTRLTVL.

This chain uses TRBV27 with TRBJ1-2; 7 bases line up with TRBD1. The CDR3 sequence is 13 residues long. V shed 3 bases, J shed 7 bases, and the junction held 5 bases outside the gene matches. Germline assignment: CDR1 MNHEY and CDR2 SMNVEV (reference sequence). CDR3 in DNA: TGTGCCAGCAGTTTCCGACAGGGTTTTGGCTACACCTTC. Amino acids: CASSFRQGFGYTF.

This clone was detected a few times. This sequence joins TRBV4-3 and TRBJ2-2; 8 bases are shared with TRBD1. This CDR3 spans 15 amino acids. After removal of 1 base from V and 6 bases from J, the junction contained 4 bases not matched to a gene. Germline V gene lookup returns CDR1 LGHNA and CDR2 YSLEER. The CDR3 loop reads CASSQALQGAGELFF. CDR3 in DNA: TGCGCCAGCAGCCAAGCCCTACAGGGGGCCGGGGAGCTGTTTTTT.

V usage is TRBV5-5 and J usage is TRBJ2-2; the D gene is possibly TRBD2 (5 bases). This CDR3 comprises 15 residues. Germline CDR1 is SGHKS and CDR2 is YYEKEE (reference sequence). Trimming removed 2 bases from V and 6 bases from J, with 14 bases in between. CDR3 loop: CASSFPSLGAGELFF. Written as DNA, the CDR3 is TGTGCCAGCAGCTTTCCTAGCTTGGGTGCCGGGGAGCTGTTTTTT.

The chain links TRBV7-2 to TRBJ2-1; TRBD1 agrees at 9 bases. V lost 5 bases, J lost 5 bases, and 7 bases stayed unmatched. Germline CDR1 reads SGHTA; CDR2 reads FQGNSA. CDR3 length: 15 residues. CDR3 nucleotides: TGTGCCAGCAGCCTTCCAGGGACAGGGAACAATGAGCAGTTCTTC. Translating it yields CASSLPGTGNNEQFF. Drawing the rest from reference TRBV7-2 and TRBJ2-1, the complete variable domain is GAGVSQSPSNKVTEKGKDVELRCDPISGHTALYWYRQSLGQGLEFLIYFQGNSAPDKSGLPSDRFSAERTGGSVSTLTIQRTQQEDSAVYLCASSLPGTGNNEQFFGPGTRLTVL.

The rearrangement joins TRBV27 to TRBJ2-1, with 13 bases aligning to TRBD2. The CDR3 contains 17 residues. V gave up 5 bases and J gave up 2 bases; unmatched junction bases: 6. CDR1 and CDR2 from the germline V gene are MNHEY and SMNVEV (reference sequence). CDR3 coding DNA: TGTGCCAGCAGTCTACGGACTAGCGGGAGACCCTACAATGAGCAGTTCTTC. Protein sequence: CASSLRTSGRPYNEQFF.

The gene calls are TRBV11-1 and TRBJ1-1, with 9 bases aligning to TRBD1. V trimming: 3 bases; J trimming: 5 bases; junction bases outside the gene matches: 7. The CDR3 has 15 residues. In germline, CDR1 is SGHAT, CDR2 FQDESV (reference sequence). In nucleotides, the CDR3 is TGTGCCAGCAGCTTCGGAGGGACAGGGAAAACTGAAGCTTTCTTT. Amino acid sequence: CASSFGGTGKTEAFF.

A note on this clone: Other DNA sequences in the sample encode the same CDR3. The rearrangement joins TRBV5-6 to TRBJ1-2; D is undetermined. CDR1 and CDR2 (germline): SGHDT, YYEEEE. The CDR3 totals 13 residues. V lost 4 bases, J lost 5 bases, and 12 bases lay in between. The CDR3 bases are TGTGCCAGCAGCCTAGTGGGAGGGTATGGCTACACCTTC. Translating gives CASSLVGGYGYTF.

The chain is built from TRBV6-1 and TRBJ1-4; no reliable D call. Germline CDR1 MNHNS, CDR2 SASEGT. CDR3 length: 12 residues. V was cut by 5 bases and J by 7 bases, with 8 bases left in between. The CDR3 sequence: CASSSRPEKLFF. For the CDR3, the DNA is TGTGCCAGCAGTTCGAGACCTGAAAAACTGTTTTTT.

A single count supports this clone. The gene calls are TRBV7-3 and TRBJ1-1; D is perhaps TRBD1 (6 bases). This CDR3 region has 15 residues. V lost 5 bases and J lost 4, with 17 bases in between. Germline values: CDR1 SGHTA, CDR2 FQGTGA. CDR3 sequence: CASSLQGLQGTEAFF. CDR3 DNA: TGTGCCAGCAGCCTACAGGGCTTGCAGGGCACTGAAGCTTTCTTT.

The chain joins TRBV6-5 to TRBJ2-1; D is ambiguous. Germline CDR1 reads MNHEY; CDR2 reads SVGAGI. The CDR3 loop spans 14 amino acids. The V end lost 2 bases, the J end lost 4 bases, and 9 bases lay between the germline ends. The CDR3 sequence: CASSYNPPYNEQFF. Here the CDR3 DNA reads TGTGCCAGCAGTTACAACCCCCCATACAATGAGCAGTTCTTC.

This sequence joins TRBV18 and TRBJ1-1, with unresolved D. The CDR3 has 13 residues. The germline CDR1 and CDR2 sequences are KGHSH and LQKENI. Trimming cost V 3 bases and J 0 bases, with 5 bases left between them. CDR3 nucleotides: TGTGCCAGCTCACCTTTAGTGAACACTGAAGCTTTCTTT. Amino acid sequence: CASSPLVNTEAFF. Using reference TRBV18 and TRBJ1-1 for the parts outside the CDR3, the full variable domain is NAGVMQNPRHLVRRRGQEARLRCSPMKGHSHVYWYRQLPEEGLKFMVYLQKENIIDESGMPKERFSAEFPKEGPSILRIQQVVRGDSAAYFCASSPLVNTEAFFGQGTRLTVV.

The genes are TRBV21-1 and TRBJ1-1. TRBV21-1 is flagged as a pseudogene. The CDR3 length is 10 residues. The CDR3 reads CASSKTEAFF. As DNA, the CDR3 is TGTGCCAGCAGCAAGACTGAAGCTTTCTTT.

The chain carries TRBV19 and TRBJ1-2; the D gene is possibly TRBD1 (6 bases). V gave up 3 bases and J gave up 5 bases, with 16 bases separating them. This CDR3 comprises 15 residues. Germline V gene lookup returns CDR1 LNHDA and CDR2 SQIVND (reference sequence). CDR3 region: CASSISQGGGYGYTF. CDR3 coding DNA: TGTGCCAGTAGTATCTCCCAGGGAGGGGGGTATGGCTACACCTTC.

V is TRBV7-2 and J is TRBJ1-1; D uncertain. V lost 8 bases and J lost 6, with 16 bases in between. Per the germline V gene, CDR1 is SGHTA and CDR2 is FQGNSA. This CDR3 spans 13 amino acids. As DNA, the CDR3 is TGTGCCAGCCGTAGGGAGGCTGAATCTGAAGCTTTCTTT. Translating it yields CASRREAESEAFF.

The J gene is TRBJ1-1, the V gene TRBV30; maybe TRBD1 (5 bases). V lost 3 bases and J 3 bases, leaving 20 bases between the germline ends. In germline, CDR1 is GTSNPN, CDR2 SVGIG (reference sequence). The CDR3 has 16 residues. CDR3 coding DNA: TGTGCCTGGAGGCTCGCACAGGTGGGTAGAGACACTGAAGCTTTCTTT. It translates to CAWRLAQVGRDTEAFF.

This sequence joins TRBV28 and TRBJ1-4, with 9 bases matching TRBD1. The V segment lost 9 bases and the J segment 5 bases; nucleotides outside the gene matches: 13. From germline, CDR1 is MDHEN and CDR2 SYDVKM. This CDR3 comprises 16 residues. The CDR3 DNA follows: TGTGCCAGTCTATTGCCGGGACAGGGACCCAATGAAAAACTGTTTTTT. Translated, it gives CASLLPGQGPNEKLFF.

The chain recombines TRBV5-6 with TRBJ2-5; the D gene could be TRBD1 or TRBD2 (5 bases each). This CDR3 is built from 15 residues. Per germline, CDR1 SGHDT and CDR2 YYEEEE. Trimming took off 0 bases at V and 5 bases at J, with 14 bases between the two ends. CDR3 bases: TGTGCCAGCAGCTTGGGCCGAGGGGCTGGGGAGACCCAGTACTTC. Translating it yields CASSLGRGAGETQYF.

The chain couples TRBV30 to TRBJ1-6; 7 bases agree with TRBD1. V lost 1 base, J lost 6 bases, and 3 bases stayed unmatched. The CDR3 consists of 14 residues. Germline loops: CDR1 GTSNPN, CDR2 SVGIG (reference sequence). The DNA of the CDR3 is TGTGCCTGGAGTGGACAGGGTATTAATTCACCCCTCCACTTT. Residues: CAWSGQGINSPLHF. Full variable domain (missing parts from reference TRBV30 and TRBJ1-6): SQTIHQWPATLVQPVGSPLSLECTVEGTSNPNLYWYRQAAGRGLQLLFYSVGIGQISSEVPQNLSASRPQDRQFILSSKKLLLSDSGFYLCAWSGQGINSPLHFGNGTRLTVT.

This clone has more than one count but fewer than ten. The gene calls are TRBV10-3 and TRBJ2-7; no clear D. Germline CDR1 ENHRY, CDR2 SYGVKD. CDR3 length equals 11 residues. V was cut by 8 bases and J by 6 bases, with 11 bases left in between. CDR3 sequence reads: CAIGSRGEQYF. CDR3 DNA sequence: TGTGCCATCGGGTCTCGTGGCGAGCAGTACTTC.